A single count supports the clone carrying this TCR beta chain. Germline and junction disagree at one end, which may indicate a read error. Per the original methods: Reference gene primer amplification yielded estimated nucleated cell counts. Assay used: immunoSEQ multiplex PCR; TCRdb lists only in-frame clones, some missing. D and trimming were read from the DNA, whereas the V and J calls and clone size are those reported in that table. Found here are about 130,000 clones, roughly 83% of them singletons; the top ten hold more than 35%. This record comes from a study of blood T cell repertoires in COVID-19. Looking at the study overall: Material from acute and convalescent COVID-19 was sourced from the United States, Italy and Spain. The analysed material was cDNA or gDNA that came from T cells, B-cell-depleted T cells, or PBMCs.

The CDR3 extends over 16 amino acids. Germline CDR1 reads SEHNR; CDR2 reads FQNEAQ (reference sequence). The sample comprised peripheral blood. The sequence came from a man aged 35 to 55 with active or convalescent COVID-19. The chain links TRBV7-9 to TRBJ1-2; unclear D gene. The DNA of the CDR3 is TGTGCCAGCAGTTTAGGGCGGGCAGGAGATAACTATGGCTACACCTTC. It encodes CASSLGRAGDNYGYTF.